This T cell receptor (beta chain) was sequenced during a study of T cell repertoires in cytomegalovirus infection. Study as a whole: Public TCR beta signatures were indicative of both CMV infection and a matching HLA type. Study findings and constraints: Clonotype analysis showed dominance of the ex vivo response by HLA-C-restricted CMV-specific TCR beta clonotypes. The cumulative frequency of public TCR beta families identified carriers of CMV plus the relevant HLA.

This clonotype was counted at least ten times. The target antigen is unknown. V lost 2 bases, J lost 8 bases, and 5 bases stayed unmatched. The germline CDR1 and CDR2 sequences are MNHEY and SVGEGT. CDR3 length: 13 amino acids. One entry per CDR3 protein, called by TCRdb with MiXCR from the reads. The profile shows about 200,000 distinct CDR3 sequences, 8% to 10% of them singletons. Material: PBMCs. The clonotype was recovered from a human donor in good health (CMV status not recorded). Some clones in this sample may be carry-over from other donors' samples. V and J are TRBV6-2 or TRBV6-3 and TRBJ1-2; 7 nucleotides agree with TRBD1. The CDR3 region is CASSYDGTVGYTF. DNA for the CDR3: TGTGCCAGCAGTTACGACGGGACAGTCGGCTACACCTTC.